The 25 T cell receptor beta chains below come from one sample, sequenced in a study of technical replicates of blood from several donors (TCRdb year 2017). Receptor libraries were prepared by the immunoSEQ multiplex PCR assay. In its TCRdb copy, this immuneACCESS table keeps in-frame sequences only and misses some clones. Where compared with another copy, unresolved V genes explain less than half of these, and the others have no known cause. This sample lists around 50,000 clones; 92% were detected once. The ten biggest clones cover around 3.9% of the sample. The specimen was PBMCs. The source is a human donor in good health. Some clones in this sample may be carry-over from other donors' samples.

This rearrangement joins TRBV7-3 to TRBJ1-3; no reliable D call. CDR3 size: 13 residues. Trimming took 5 bases from V and 0 from J, leaving 5 bases between them. The germline gives CDR1 SGHTA, CDR2 FQGTGA. CDR3 loop: CASSQLSGNTIYF. CDR3 DNA sequence: TGTGCCAGCAGCCAACTCTCTGGAAACACCATATATTTT.

This chain links TRBV7-6 with TRBJ2-5, with 8 positions matching TRBD1. This CDR3 is built from 14 residues. With V trimmed by 4 bases and J by 5 bases, 6 bases remained unmatched. The germline gives CDR1 SGHVS, CDR2 FNYEAQ. The CDR3 loop reads CASSSLDRVETQYF. As DNA, the CDR3 is TGTGCCAGCAGCTCTTTGGACAGGGTGGAGACCCAGTACTTC.

The chain is built from TRBV9 and TRBJ2-3, with D possibly matching TRBD2 (6 bases). The ends were cut back, 4 bases at V and 6 bases at J, with 6 bases in the middle. CDR1 and CDR2 (germline): SGDLS, YYNGEE. The CDR3 totals 11 residues. CDR3 bases: TGTGCCAGCAGCCGGGGGGATACGCAGTATTTT. Translation gives CASSRGDTQYF.

The CDR3 sequence: CASSRNRGNTEAFF. DNA of the CDR3: TGTGCCAGCTCACGGAACAGGGGGAACACTGAAGCTTTCTTT. This chain connects TRBV18 to TRBJ1-1, with 7 bases lining up with TRBD1. V lost 4 bases, J lost 1 base, and 3 bases stayed unmatched. CDR1 and CDR2 (germline): KGHSH, LQKENI. CDR3 length: 14 residues.

This chain links TRBV7-2 with TRBJ2-4; 7 bases map to TRBD2. CDR1 and CDR2 from the germline V gene are SGHTA and FQGNSA. Trimming took 8 bases from V and 3 from J; bases not matched to a gene: 7. The CDR3 runs 14 residues. The CDR3 DNA reads TGTGCCAGCGGAAACCCGGGAGGCAAAAACATTCAGTACTTC. It is translated as CASGNPGGKNIQYF.

This rearrangement joins TRBV11-2 to TRBJ2-2; unclear D gene. This CDR3 comprises 13 residues. Germline CDR1 and CDR2: SGHAT and FQNNGV. The V end was cut by 0 bases, the J end by 5 bases, with 4 bases between. In DNA, the CDR3 is TGTGCCAGCAGCTTAGACCGGACCGGGGAGCTGTTTTTT. The encoded protein is CASSLDRTGELFF.

The chain combines TRBV7-9 with TRBJ2-7; D possibly corresponds to TRBD2 (6 bases). This CDR3 region has 14 residues. The germline gives CDR1 SEHNR, CDR2 FQNEAQ (reference sequence). Trimming took 3 bases from V and 2 from J, leaving 11 bases between them. CDR3 coding DNA: TGTGCCAGCAGCTTCCGGGACTCTACCTACGAGCAGTACTTC. Translating gives CASSFRDSTYEQYF.

This clone was seen a handful of times. This specimen includes other DNA sequences encoding the same CDR3. J is TRBJ1-5 and V is TRBV28; D not resolved. This CDR3 spans 13 amino acids. The germline CDR1 and CDR2 sequences are MDHEN and SYDVKM. Trimming stripped 5 bases from V and 2 bases from J, with 7 bases between. The CDR3 reads CASSEVGNQPQHF. DNA for the CDR3: TGTGCCAGCAGTGAGGTTGGCAATCAGCCCCAGCATTTT.

The sample holds one count of this clone. This chain connects TRBV7-8 to TRBJ1-6; TRBD1 agrees at 7 bases. The CDR3 sequence is 14 residues long. Germline CDR1 SGHVS, CDR2 FQNEAQ. J lost 10 bases, V lost 3 bases, and 6 bases had no gene match. In nucleotides, the CDR3 is TGTGCCAGCAGCTTTATCCAGGGGGGCTCACCCCTCCACTTT. As protein: CASSFIQGGSPLHF. The full variable domain, its missing parts supplied by reference TRBV7-8 and TRBJ1-6, is GAGVSQSPRYKVAKRGQDVALRCDPISGHVSLFWYQQALGQGPEFLTYFQNEAQLDKSGLPSDRFFAERPEGSVSTLKIQRTQQEDSAVYLCASSFIQGGSPLHFGNGTRLTVT.

The chain uses TRBV19 and TRBJ2-2; 7 nucleotides match TRBD2. The trim removed 5 bases at V and 1 base at J, leaving 7 bases unmatched. CDR3 length: 16 residues. The germline V gene encodes CDR1 LNHDA and CDR2 SQIVND (reference sequence). CDR3 in DNA: TGTGCCAGTAGTTTGTTGCAGCGGGGGAACACCGGGGAGCTGTTTTTT. Translation: CASSLLQRGNTGELFF.

V and J are TRBV4-2 and TRBJ1-1; 7 nucleotides match TRBD1. This CDR3 has 14 amino acids. From germline, CDR1 is LGHNA and CDR2 YNFKEQ. V lost 2 bases, J lost 2 bases, and 2 bases stayed unmatched. The CDR3 DNA follows: TGTGCCAGCAGCCAAACAGGGGTCAACACTGAAGCTTTCTTT. The encoded protein is CASSQTGVNTEAFF.

This clone was picked up one time. This rearrangement joins TRBV19 to TRBJ2-7; D gene unclear. V dropped 6 bases and J dropped 0 bases, with 15 bases sitting between them. The CDR3 is 15 amino acids. The germline V gene has CDR1 LNHDA and CDR2 SQIVND (reference sequence). The CDR3 DNA sequence: TGTGCCAGTAGCCAGCACCCCCAGGTCTCCTACGAGCAGTACTTC. The encoded protein is CASSQHPQVSYEQYF.

This clone was seen only once. The V gene is TRBV4-1, the J gene TRBJ1-2; maybe TRBD1 (5 bases). Per germline, CDR1 MGHRA and CDR2 YSYEKL. CDR3 length equals 15 residues. V lost 3 bases, J lost 8 bases, and 19 bases lay in between. CDR3 sequence (DNA): TGCGCCAGCAGCCAGGATAGTGGGCAGGGAGGGGGCTACACCTTC. Translated, it gives CASSQDSGQGGGYTF.

This clone was seen only once. This sequence joins TRBV7-3 and TRBJ2-2; 12 bases map to TRBD1. Germline loops: CDR1 SGHTA, CDR2 FQGTGA. The CDR3 is 16 residues long. The V gene end was trimmed by 5 bases and the J gene end by 4 bases; junction bases not matched to a gene: 5. The CDR3 spells CASSPGTGGVTGELFF. CDR3 sequence (DNA): TGTGCCAGCAGCCCGGGGACAGGGGGCGTCACCGGGGAGCTGTTTTTT.

The chain combines TRBV7-8 with TRBJ2-2; 8 bases align to TRBD1. Trimming removed 4 bases from V and 0 bases from J; junction bases left unmatched: 4. CDR1 is SGHVS and CDR2 is FQNEAQ in the germline V gene. The CDR3 runs 16 residues. The CDR3 DNA reads TGTGCCAGCAGCTACGAGACAGGGGCGAACACCGGGGAGCTGTTTTTT. Translated: CASSYETGANTGELFF.

The genes are TRBV7-6 and TRBJ2-7, with a weak D call TRBD1 (7 bases). Germline V CDR1 and CDR2: SGHVS, FNYEAQ. The CDR3 is 15 amino acids. V was trimmed by 1 base and J by 1 base, leaving 11 bases between them. The CDR3 sequence is CASSLVAGGSYEQYF. The CDR3 DNA is TGTGCCAGCAGCTTAGTGGCAGGGGGGTCCTACGAGCAGTACTTC.

This chain uses TRBV9 with TRBJ2-2; 9 nucleotides align to TRBD1. With 2 bases clipped from V and 8 bases from J, the junction kept 10 bases outside the gene matches. Germline loops: CDR1 SGDLS, CDR2 YYNGEE. CDR3 size: 16 residues. The CDR3 DNA reads TGTGCCAGCAGCGTCACCGGGACAGGGTCGGCGGGGGAGCTGTTTTTT. Encoded protein: CASSVTGTGSAGELFF.

The chain couples TRBV6-4 to TRBJ2-2, with a possible D match to TRBD2 (6 bases). V was pared by 0 bases and J by 7 bases, with 6 bases between. CDR3 length equals 13 residues. Germline V gene sequence: CDR1 MRHNA, CDR2 SNTAGT. The CDR3 sequence is CASSDSEGGELFF. The CDR3 DNA follows: TGTGCCAGCAGTGACTCGGAGGGCGGGGAGCTGTTTTTT.

This clone has a single count. V and J are TRBV5-1 and TRBJ2-5, with D possibly matching TRBD2 (5 bases). The CDR3 covers 14 residues. The V gene's germline CDR1 is SGHRS and CDR2 YFSETQ. Trimming stripped 0 bases from V and 5 bases from J, with 11 bases between. The CDR3: CASSLVEGRETQYF. The CDR3 bases are TGCGCCAGCAGCTTGGTCGAGGGAAGGGAGACCCAGTACTTC.

The chain recombines TRBV4-3 with TRBJ2-6, with 12 bases aligning to TRBD1. Looked up from germline, CDR1 is LGHNA and CDR2 is YSLEER. J was trimmed by 1 base and V by 4 bases; bases with no gene match: 8. The length of the CDR3 is 19 residues. CDR3 amino acids: CASSPRDRGPLSGANVLTF. For the CDR3, the DNA is TGCGCCAGCAGCCCAAGGGACAGGGGGCCTTTGTCTGGGGCCAACGTCCTGACTTTC.

The rearrangement joins TRBV7-2 to TRBJ1-1; D gene uncertain. This CDR3 region has 13 residues. The V gene's germline CDR1 is SGHTA and CDR2 FQGNSA. V shed 2 bases and J shed 1 base, with 5 bases lying between them. The CDR3 spells CASSLYRNTEAFF. The DNA for the CDR3 is TGTGCCAGCAGCTTATACAGGAACACTGAAGCTTTCTTT.

The chain recombines TRBV6-6 with TRBJ1-2; 10 positions agree with TRBD1. This CDR3 is 13 amino acids long. J gave up 7 bases and V 5 bases, and 4 bases lay outside the gene matches. The germline V gene has CDR1 MNHNY and CDR2 SVGAGI (reference sequence). The CDR3 reads CASSTGTGVGYTF. For the CDR3, the DNA is TGTGCCAGCAGTACCGGGACAGGGGTTGGCTACACCTTC.

This clone occurred once. This sequence joins TRBV10-3 and TRBJ2-7; possible D gene TRBD2, 5 bases. The germline V gene encodes CDR1 ENHRY and CDR2 SYGVKD. V was clipped by 3 bases and J by 5 bases, with 35 bases between them. The CDR3 has 21 residues. In DNA form, the CDR3 reads TGTGCCATCAGTGACCCGTCGCGGAGGATGGAGTTCTTCGCGGGTCGGGACGAGCAGTACTTC. It specifies CAISDPSRRMEFFAGRDEQYF.

V gene TRBV7-6 combines with J gene TRBJ2-6; perhaps TRBD1 as D (5 bases). CDR1 is SGHVS, CDR2 FNYEAQ, per germline. Deletions cut 0 bases from V and 2 bases from J, with 23 bases between. The CDR3 sequence is 21 residues long. The CDR3: CASSLARSQGPGTAGANVLTF. As DNA, the CDR3 is TGTGCCAGCAGCTTAGCGCGAAGTCAGGGTCCGGGCACTGCTGGGGCCAACGTCCTGACTTTC.

The chain combines TRBV19 with TRBJ2-5, with D possibly TRBD2 on 7 matching bases. Germline V lookup: CDR1 LNHDA, CDR2 SQIVND (reference sequence). This CDR3 has 15 amino acids. With 4 bases removed from V and 9 bases from J, the gap between germline ends came to 21 bases. CDR3: CASSTQAGALQAQYF. CDR3 in DNA: TGTGCCAGTAGTACCCAGGCGGGGGCCTTACAGGCCCAGTACTTC.